Given below is one TCR beta chain in context. This specimen comes from a study of T cells after yellow fever vaccination. Germline V CDR1 and CDR2: LGHNA, YNFKEQ. Trimming left V 0 bases short and J 9 bases short, with 12 bases between. This CDR3 region has 14 residues. TCRdb re-called the 5' RACE reads through MiXCR, storing one row per CDR3 protein. This table holds hundreds of thousands of distinct CDR3 sequences, about 14% found once. The rearrangement joins TRBV4-2 to TRBJ2-1; possible D gene TRBD1, 5 bases. Here the sequenced sample was PBMCs, taken on the day of the yellow fever booster vaccination. The clonotype was recovered from a man younger than 40 who received the YFV17D yellow fever vaccine. This chain's CDR3 is CASSQDQGFGEQFF. CDR3 bases: TGTGCCAGCAGCCAAGATCAGGGATTCGGTGAGCAGTTCTTC.